These T cell receptor beta chains were read from a single sample in a study of Graves' ophthalmopathy and Graves' hyperthyroidism. TCRdb called the multiplex PCR reads again in MiXCR, with one record for every CDR3 protein. The data contain roughly 480,000 distinct CDR3 sequences, about an eighth of them singletons. Source material: blood. All receptors derive from a woman in her twenties or thirties with Graves' ophthalmopathy. Both conserved end residues are trimmed from each CDR3. Each record gives: CDR3 length, J gene, V gene, CDR3 protein.

16 | NA | TRBV28 | ASSSPKGWTSGRDEQY
11 | TRBJ2-7 | TRBV29-1 | SGMGGYSYEQY
11 | TRBJ1-5 | TRBV6-2/TRBV6-3 | ASSDRDRQPQH
12 | TRBJ2-7 | TRBV2 | ASSAGLPGGEQY
15 | TRBJ2-1 | TRBV20-1 | SARDILAVISYNEQF
13 | TRBJ1-5 | TRBV12-3/TRBV12-4 | ASSLEGSGNQPQH
11 | TRBJ1-1 | TRBV24-1 | ATSQGPNTEAF
12 | TRBJ2-7 | TRBV29-1 | SVSAGDPSYEQY
13 | TRBJ2-4 | TRBV6-2/TRBV6-3 | ASSYGTLAKNIKY
13 | TRBJ2-7 | TRBV12-3/TRBV12-4 | ASKKGLAGTYEQY
16 | TRBJ2-7 | TRBV13 | ASSSISGLAGVSNEQY
11 | TRBJ1-2 | TRBV12-3/TRBV12-4 | AISGTGTHGYT
10 | TRBJ1-1 | TRBV5-4 | ASSYPGGEAF
13 | TRBJ1-5 | TRBV28 | ANVKNSLRDQPQH